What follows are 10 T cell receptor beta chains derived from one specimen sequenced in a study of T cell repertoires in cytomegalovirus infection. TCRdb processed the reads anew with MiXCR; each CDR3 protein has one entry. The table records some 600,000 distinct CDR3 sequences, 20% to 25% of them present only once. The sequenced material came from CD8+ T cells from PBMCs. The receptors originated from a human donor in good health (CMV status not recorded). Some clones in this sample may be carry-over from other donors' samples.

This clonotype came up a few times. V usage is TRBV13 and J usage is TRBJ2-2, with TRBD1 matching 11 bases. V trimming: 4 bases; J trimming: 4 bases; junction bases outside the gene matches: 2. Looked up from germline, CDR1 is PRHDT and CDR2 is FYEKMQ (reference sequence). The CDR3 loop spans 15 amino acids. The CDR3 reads CASSWGTGGTGELFF. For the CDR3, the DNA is TGTGCCAGCAGCTGGGGGACAGGGGGCACCGGGGAGCTGTTTTTT. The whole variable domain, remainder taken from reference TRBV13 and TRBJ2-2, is AAGVIQSPRHLIKEKRETATLKCYPIPRHDTVYWYQQGPGQDPQFLISFYEKMQSDKGSIPDRFSAQQFSDYHSELNMSSLELGDSALYFCASSWGTGGTGELFFGEGSRLTVL.

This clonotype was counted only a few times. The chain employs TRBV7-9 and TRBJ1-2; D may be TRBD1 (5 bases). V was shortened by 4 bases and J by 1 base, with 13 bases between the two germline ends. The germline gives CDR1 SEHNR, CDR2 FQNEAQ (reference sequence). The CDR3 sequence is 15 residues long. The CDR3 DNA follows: TGTGCCAGCAGCTCTCGAGAAGGGGATAACTATGGCTACACCTTC. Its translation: CASSSREGDNYGYTF.

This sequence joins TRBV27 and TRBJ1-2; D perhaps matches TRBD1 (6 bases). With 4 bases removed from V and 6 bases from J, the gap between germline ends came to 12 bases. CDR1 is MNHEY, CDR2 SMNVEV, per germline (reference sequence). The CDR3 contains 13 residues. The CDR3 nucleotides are TGTGCCAGCAGTTCTGGGGGCGCGCATGGCTACACCTTC. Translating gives CASSSGGAHGYTF.

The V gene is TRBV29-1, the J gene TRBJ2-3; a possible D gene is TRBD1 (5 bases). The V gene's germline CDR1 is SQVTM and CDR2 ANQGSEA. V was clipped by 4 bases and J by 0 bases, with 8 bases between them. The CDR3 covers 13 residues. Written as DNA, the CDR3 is TGCAGCGTTGTTCCAGGGAGCACAGATACGCAGTATTTT. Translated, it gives CSVVPGSTDTQYF.

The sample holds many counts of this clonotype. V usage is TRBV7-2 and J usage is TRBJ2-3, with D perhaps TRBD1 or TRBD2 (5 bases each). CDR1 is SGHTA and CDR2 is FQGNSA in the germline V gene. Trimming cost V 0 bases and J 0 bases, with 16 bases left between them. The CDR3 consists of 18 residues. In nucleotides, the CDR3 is TGTGCCAGCAGCTTAGCCCGCACCGGGACGCTAAGCACAGATACGCAGTATTTT. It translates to CASSLARTGTLSTDTQYF.

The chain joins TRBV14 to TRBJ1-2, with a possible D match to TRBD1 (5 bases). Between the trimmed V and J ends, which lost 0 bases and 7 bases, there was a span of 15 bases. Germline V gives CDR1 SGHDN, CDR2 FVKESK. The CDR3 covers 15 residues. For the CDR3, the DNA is TGTGCCAGCAGCCAAGATGGAGACAGCCTATTTGGCTACACCTTC. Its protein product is CASSQDGDSLFGYTF. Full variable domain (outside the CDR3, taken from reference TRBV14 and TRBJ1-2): EAGVTQFPSHSVIEKGQTVTLRCDPISGHDNLYWYRRVMGKEIKFLLHFVKESKQDESGMPNNRFLAERTGGTYSTLKVQPAELEDSGVYFCASSQDGDSLFGYTFGSGTRLTVV.

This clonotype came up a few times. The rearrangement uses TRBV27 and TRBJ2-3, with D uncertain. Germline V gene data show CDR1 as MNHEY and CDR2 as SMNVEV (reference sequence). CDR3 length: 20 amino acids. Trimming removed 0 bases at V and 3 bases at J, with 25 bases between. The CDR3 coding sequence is TGTGCCAGCAGTTTATCTTACCCCAACCAAGGTCGATTGAGTACAGATACGCAGTATTTT. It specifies CASSLSYPNQGRLSTDTQYF.

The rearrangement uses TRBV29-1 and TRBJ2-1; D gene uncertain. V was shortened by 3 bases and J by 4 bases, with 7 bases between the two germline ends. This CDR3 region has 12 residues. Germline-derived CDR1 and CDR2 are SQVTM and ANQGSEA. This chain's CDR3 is CSVDYRYNEQFF. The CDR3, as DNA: TGCAGCGTTGATTACAGATACAATGAGCAGTTCTTC.

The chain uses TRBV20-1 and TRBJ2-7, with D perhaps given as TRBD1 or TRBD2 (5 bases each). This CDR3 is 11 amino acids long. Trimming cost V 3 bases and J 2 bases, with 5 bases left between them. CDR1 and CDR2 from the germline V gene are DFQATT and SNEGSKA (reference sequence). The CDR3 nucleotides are TGCAGTGCTAGGGGACCCTACGAGCAGTACGTC. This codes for CSARGPYEQYV.

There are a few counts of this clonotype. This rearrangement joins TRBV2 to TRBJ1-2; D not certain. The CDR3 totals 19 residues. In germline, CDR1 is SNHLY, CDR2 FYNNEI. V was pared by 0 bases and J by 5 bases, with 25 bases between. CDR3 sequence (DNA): TGTGCCAGCAGTGAAGCGACTGTCTGGACGGTCGGAAAACCTTATGGCTACACCTTC. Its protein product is CASSEATVWTVGKPYGYTF.